These 24 T cell receptor beta chains share one sample of origin, sequenced in a study of blood T cell repertoires in COVID-19. This table comes from immunoSEQ multiplex PCR, and its TCRdb copy is limited to in-frame clones, with some not included. The sample yields more than 250,000 clones, around 86% seen once. Sequences were obtained from PBMCs or T cells enriched from blood (not recorded which). The receptors originated from a young woman who had recovered from COVID-19.

This clone was seen only once. The V call is TRBV7-3, the J call TRBJ2-6; 10 bases are shared with TRBD1. The CDR3 is 19 residues long. Trimming removed 5 bases from V and 1 base from J; junction bases left unmatched: 11. Germline V lookup: CDR1 SGHTA, CDR2 FQGTGA. CDR3: CASSLSGTGVFSGANVLTF. CDR3 DNA sequence: TGTGCCAGCAGCCTATCCGGGACAGGGGTTTTTTCTGGGGCCAACGTCCTGACTTTC.

V and J are TRBV7-3 and TRBJ2-1; a possible D gene is TRBD1 (6 bases). Germline CDR1 and CDR2: SGHTA and FQGTGA. V lost 8 bases and J lost 0, with 11 bases in between. The CDR3 covers 14 residues. In DNA form, the CDR3 reads TGTGCCAGCGGGGGCGGCAGCTCCTACAATGAGCAGTTCTTC. Translated: CASGGGSSYNEQFF.

This clone appeared a single time. This chain joins TRBV6-2 or TRBV6-3 and TRBJ2-7, with 9 nucleotides matching TRBD1. Germline V gene lookup returns CDR1 MNHEY and CDR2 SVGEGT. With V trimmed by 0 bases and J by 1 base, 4 bases remained unmatched. The CDR3 runs to 16 residues. CDR3 DNA: TGTGCCAGCAGTTACTCCGGGACAGGGCTGTCCTACGAGCAGTACTTC. Amino acids: CASSYSGTGLSYEQYF.

This chain's CDR3 is CASSSGLAGRNEQFF. Written as DNA, the CDR3 is TGCGCCAGCAGCTCGGGACTAGCGGGCCGCAATGAGCAGTTCTTC. The chain has TRBV5-1 and TRBJ2-1, with 12 positions matching TRBD2. The germline V gene has CDR1 SGHRS and CDR2 YFSETQ. Trimming took 3 bases from V and 6 from J; bases not matched to a gene: 4. The CDR3 is 15 amino acids. The full variable domain, completed using reference TRBV5-1 and TRBJ2-1, is KAGVTQTPRYLIKTRGQQVTLSCSPISGHRSVSWYQQTPGQGLQFLFEYFSETQRNKGNFPGRFSGRQFSNSRSEMNVSTLELGDSALYLCASSSGLAGRNEQFFGPGTRLTVL.

The V call is TRBV18, the J call TRBJ1-1; a possible D gene is TRBD1 (6 bases). V dropped 6 bases and J dropped 3 bases, with 20 bases sitting between them. Germline-derived CDR1 and CDR2 are KGHSH and LQKENI. The CDR3 is made up of 16 amino acids. The CDR3 DNA reads as TGTGCCAGCTCGCCCCTTAGGGGGTCAATAGACACTGAAGCTTTCTTT. Translated, it gives CASSPLRGSIDTEAFF.

This clone occurred once. V usage is TRBV28 and J usage is TRBJ1-5, with TRBD1 as a possible D gene (6 bases). V lost 3 bases and J 3 bases, leaving 15 bases between the germline ends. From germline, CDR1 is MDHEN and CDR2 SYDVKM. The CDR3 contains 16 residues. CDR3 residues: CASSFRQRGANQPQHF. CDR3 bases: TGTGCCAGCAGTTTTCGACAGCGGGGGGCCAATCAGCCCCAGCATTTT.

The J gene is TRBJ2-3, the V gene TRBV2; D possibly corresponds to TRBD1 (5 bases). The CDR3 totals 15 residues. V gave up 5 bases and J gave up 3 bases, with 15 bases separating them. Germline lookup yields CDR1 SNHLY and CDR2 FYNNEI. CDR3 residues: CASSFQGTRTDTQYF. In nucleotides, the CDR3 is TGTGCCAGCAGTTTTCAGGGAACACGAACAGATACGCAGTATTTT.

This clone was seen a few times. The chain employs TRBV9 and TRBJ1-1, with TRBD1 identical over 7 bases. In germline, CDR1 is SGDLS, CDR2 YYNGEE. V lost 0 bases to trimming and J lost 3 bases; unmatched junction nucleotides: 5. The CDR3 totals 15 residues. The chain's CDR3 is CASSVGPGGYTEAFF. CDR3 in DNA: TGTGCCAGCAGCGTAGGTCCAGGGGGGTACACTGAAGCTTTCTTT.

The chain combines TRBV7-9 with TRBJ1-1, with unresolved D. Germline V gene sequence: CDR1 SEHNR, CDR2 FQNEAQ (reference sequence). V was shortened by 6 bases and J by 6 bases, with 14 bases between the two germline ends. CDR3 size: 13 residues. The CDR3 protein is CASRLTEVAEAFF. The CDR3 bases are TGTGCCAGCAGACTTACGGAGGTGGCTGAAGCTTTCTTT.

The J gene is TRBJ2-4, the V gene TRBV5-4; TRBD2 aligns across 8 bases. J lost 0 bases, V lost 2 bases, and 7 bases had no gene match. The CDR3 is made up of 17 amino acids. Germline CDR1 and CDR2: SGHNT and YYREEE (reference sequence). The CDR3 region is CASSLKRGGLAKNIQYF. The CDR3 region has the DNA TGTGCCAGCAGCTTAAAACGGGGGGGGCTAGCCAAAAACATTCAGTACTTC.

V gene TRBV30 combines with J gene TRBJ1-5; the D gene is possibly TRBD1 (5 bases). CDR3 length equals 16 residues. Between the trimmed V and J ends, which lost 0 bases and 0 bases, there was a span of 12 bases. CDR1 and CDR2 (germline): GTSNPN, SVGIG (reference sequence). CDR3 in amino acids: CAWSVVQGASNQPQHF. The CDR3 coding sequence is TGTGCCTGGAGTGTAGTGCAGGGTGCTAGCAATCAGCCCCAGCATTTT.

V gene TRBV28 combines with J gene TRBJ2-7; TRBD1 agrees at 7 bases. Per germline, CDR1 MDHEN and CDR2 SYDVKM. V was clipped by 1 base and J by 3 bases; unmatched bases: 3. This CDR3 contains 14 residues. As DNA, the CDR3 is TGTGCCAGCAGTTTATTCGGGACAGTCTACGAGCAGTACTTC. Amino acids: CASSLFGTVYEQYF.

The chain uses TRBV29-1 and TRBJ2-5; 9 bases fit TRBD1. In germline, CDR1 is SQVTM, CDR2 ANQGSEA. The V segment lost 7 bases and the J segment 4 bases; nucleotides outside the gene matches: 7. The CDR3 spans 13 residues. CDR3 residues: CSDWTGEGETQYF. CDR3 sequence (DNA): TGCAGCGATTGGACAGGGGAGGGAGAGACCCAGTACTTC. Filled out from reference TRBV29-1 and TRBJ2-5, the complete variable domain reads SAVISQKPSRDICQRGTSLTIQCQVDSQVTMMFWYRQQPGQSLTLIATANQGSEATYESGFVIDKFPISRPNLTFSTLTVSNMSPEDSSIYLCSDWTGEGETQYFGPGTRLLVL.

In DNA form, the CDR3 reads TGTGCCAGCAGCGCCACAGGCAGATACCCTGAAAAACTGTTTTTT. Translated: CASSATGRYPEKLFF. This chain joins TRBV9 and TRBJ1-4; weak D call: TRBD1 (5 bases). The CDR3 consists of 15 residues. Per germline, CDR1 SGDLS and CDR2 YYNGEE. Trimming cost V 3 bases and J 7 bases, with 16 bases left between them.

CDR3 loop: CASSSTLDRGRIADTQYF. The CDR3 bases are TGTGCCAGCAGTTCCACCCTTGACAGGGGGCGCATTGCAGATACGCAGTATTTT. The chain combines TRBV27 with TRBJ2-3, with TRBD1 identical over 10 bases. CDR1 and CDR2 from the germline V gene are MNHEY and SMNVEV (reference sequence). This CDR3 is built from 18 residues. Trimming at V came to 4 bases and at J to 4 bases, leaving 14 bases not matched to a gene.

This clone has just one count. The J gene is TRBJ1-2, the V gene TRBV7-9; 7 bases match TRBD1. CDR1 is SEHNR, CDR2 FQNEAQ, per germline (reference sequence). The ends lost 5 bases at V and 6 bases at J; junction bases unmatched: 6. This CDR3 is 13 amino acids long. Here the CDR3 reads CASSPRQGDGYTF. The CDR3 DNA reads as TGTGCCAGCAGCCCCCGACAGGGAGATGGCTACACCTTC.

The rearrangement joins TRBV7-7 to TRBJ1-1; 8 bases are a match to TRBD1. Germline V gene sequence: CDR1 SSHAT, CDR2 FNYEAQ (reference sequence). Trimming at V came to 5 bases and at J to 4 bases, leaving 3 bases not matched to a gene. This CDR3 is built from 13 residues. The CDR3 DNA reads TGTGCCAGCAGCGTAGACAGGGGCACTGAAGCTTTCTTT. This encodes CASSVDRGTEAFF.

This clone was recorded only once. The chain is built from TRBV19 and TRBJ2-3; possibly TRBD2 for D (5 bases). The CDR3 extends over 17 amino acids. CDR1 is LNHDA and CDR2 is SQIVND in the germline V gene (reference sequence). Trimming removed 3 bases at V and 3 bases at J, with 19 bases between. CDR3 sequence (DNA): TGTGCCAGTAGTATGTCGGCGGGTCAGCCACTTACAGATACGCAGTATTTT. Its translation: CASSMSAGQPLTDTQYF.

The rearrangement joins TRBV19 to TRBJ2-1; 7 bases map to TRBD2. CDR1 is LNHDA and CDR2 is SQIVND in the germline V gene (reference sequence). The CDR3 has 14 amino acids. V lost 2 bases, J lost 2 bases, and 0 bases stayed unmatched. CDR3 DNA sequence: TGTGCCAGTAGTATAACTAGCGCCTACAATGAGCAGTTCTTC. Amino acids: CASSITSAYNEQFF.

The J gene is TRBJ2-1, the V gene TRBV19; D may be TRBD1 (5 bases). The V gene lost 2 bases and the J gene lost 2 bases, with 7 bases spanning the gap. In germline, CDR1 is LNHDA, CDR2 SQIVND (reference sequence). The CDR3 contains 14 residues. The CDR3 spells CASSIQGTYNEQFF. The CDR3 nucleotides are TGTGCCAGTAGTATACAGGGAACCTACAATGAGCAGTTCTTC.

This clone came up once. This chain links TRBV6-6 with TRBJ1-5, with D hard to call. The CDR3 contains 13 residues. CDR1 MNHNY and CDR2 SVGAGI come from the germline V gene (reference sequence). Trimming took 0 bases from V and 7 from J, leaving 7 bases between them. In DNA form, the CDR3 reads TGTGCCAGCAGTTACTCTCCAGGACAGCCCCAGCATTTT. Encoded protein: CASSYSPGQPQHF.

The gene calls are TRBV5-4 and TRBJ1-2, with 12 bases aligning to TRBD1. This CDR3 is built from 15 residues. CDR1 and CDR2 from the germline V gene are SGHNT and YYREEE (reference sequence). After removal of 2 bases from V and 6 bases from J, the junction contained 5 bases not matched to a gene. CDR3 region: CASSFQGQGAHGYTF. CDR3 bases: TGTGCCAGCAGCTTCCAGGGACAGGGGGCGCATGGCTACACCTTC.

The chain is built from TRBV20-1 and TRBJ1-2; 9 positions agree with TRBD1. Germline CDR1 is DFQATT and CDR2 is SNEGSKA (reference sequence). The CDR3 covers 11 residues. V was pared by 8 bases and J by 4 bases, with 2 bases of the junction left unmatched. The CDR3 loop reads CSPDRGYGYTF. CDR3 in DNA: TGCAGTCCGGACAGGGGCTATGGCTACACCTTC.

The chain joins TRBV30 to TRBJ1-5; unclear D gene. Germline values: CDR1 GTSNPN, CDR2 SVGIG (reference sequence). V shed 2 bases and J shed 4 bases, with 21 bases lying between them. This CDR3 is 17 amino acids long. CDR3 DNA: TGTGCCTGGAGTATGGGAAGGCCACTCGGGAGTAATCAGCCCCAGCATTTT. This encodes CAWSMGRPLGSNQPQHF.